Below, 24 T cell receptor beta chains from the same sample are listed, as sequenced in a study of blood T cell repertoires in COVID-19. Using immunoSEQ multiplex PCR, the repertoire was profiled, and TCRdb retains in-frame clones only, with some absent. The sample has approximately 300,000 clones; about 86% are singletons. Sequenced input: peripheral blood. The receptors stem from a woman between 50 and 59 years old with acute or convalescent COVID-19.

V and J are TRBV10-1 and TRBJ1-1; 8 bases map to TRBD1. The germline gives CDR1 WNHNN, CDR2 SYGVQD (reference sequence). The CDR3 runs 17 residues. J was trimmed by 1 base and V by 6 bases; bases with no gene match: 13. As DNA, the CDR3 is TGCGCCAGCAGCCCCGACAGGGGCCTCAACCGGAACACTGAAGCTTTCTTT. Protein: CASSPDRGLNRNTEAFF.

In this sample, this clone turned up a few times. J is TRBJ2-7 and V is TRBV23-1, with TRBD1 matching 7 bases. TRBV23-1 carries the ORF label, with uncertain function. CDR3 length equals 15 residues. The V gene end was trimmed by 1 base and the J gene end by 4 bases; junction bases not matched to a gene: 7. This CDR3 is CASSQWVDRKYEQYF. The CDR3 nucleotides are TGCGCCAGCAGTCAATGGGTGGACAGGAAATACGAGCAGTACTTC.

As for this clone: Sequence at one end of the junction differs from germline and may be a read error. The chain has TRBV6-5 and TRBJ2-7; D may be TRBD1 (5 bases). Per germline, CDR1 MNHEY and CDR2 SVGAGI. The CDR3 has 15 residues. CDR3 in DNA: TGTGCCAGCAGTGACTCTATAGGACATAACCGCGAGCAGTACTTC. This encodes CASSDSIGHNREQYF.

The chain uses TRBV2 and TRBJ1-6; possible D gene TRBD1, 6 bases. Trimming took 1 base from V and 5 from J, leaving 12 bases between them. The CDR3 is 16 residues long. The V gene's germline CDR1 is SNHLY and CDR2 FYNNEI. The CDR3 protein is CASSEEAPGDNSPLHF. In DNA form, the CDR3 reads TGTGCCAGCAGTGAAGAGGCGCCAGGGGATAATTCACCCCTCCACTTT.

This sequence joins TRBV2 and TRBJ1-2; the D is unclear. Per the germline V gene, CDR1 is SNHLY and CDR2 is FYNNEI. With 7 bases removed from V and 4 bases from J, the gap between germline ends came to 13 bases. CDR3 length: 13 amino acids. The CDR3 loop is CASKPRGIYGYTF. CDR3 nucleotides: TGTGCCAGCAAGCCTCGGGGAATCTATGGCTACACCTTC.

This clone was found a few times. The chain joins TRBV27 to TRBJ1-1; no definite D call. The CDR3 spans 13 residues. Trimming took off 3 bases at V and 6 bases at J, with 11 bases between the two ends. Per the germline V gene, CDR1 is MNHEY and CDR2 is SMNVEV (reference sequence). In DNA, the CDR3 is TGTGCCAGCAGTTTCGGGGTCTCAGCTGAAGCTTTCTTT. Translation: CASSFGVSAEAFF.

The chain carries TRBV5-6 and TRBJ1-1; 9 nucleotides agree with TRBD1. J lost 5 bases, V lost 1 base, and 3 bases had no gene match. From germline, CDR1 is SGHDT and CDR2 YYEEEE. The CDR3 is made up of 14 amino acids. This CDR3 is CASSLTGTGTEAFF. The CDR3 nucleotides read TGTGCCAGCAGCTTGACCGGGACAGGGACTGAAGCTTTCTTT. Full variable domain (remainder filled in from reference TRBV5-6 and TRBJ1-1): DAGVTQSPTHLIKTRGQQVTLRCSPKSGHDTVSWYQQALGQGPQFIFQYYEEEERQRGNFPDRFSGHQFPNYSSELNVNALLLGDSALYLCASSLTGTGTEAFFGQGTRLTVV.

This chain links TRBV5-1 with TRBJ2-3; 8 bases map to TRBD2. Per germline, CDR1 SGHRS and CDR2 YFSETQ. This CDR3 has 14 amino acids. V was pared by 1 base and J by 4 bases, with 2 bases of the junction left unmatched. CDR3 bases: TGCGCCAGCAGCTTGTACGGGGGGGCAGATACGCAGTATTTT. It translates to CASSLYGGADTQYF.

The chain couples TRBV27 to TRBJ2-1; D unresolved. The CDR3 is made up of 14 amino acids. In germline, CDR1 is MNHEY, CDR2 SMNVEV (reference sequence). Trimming removed 8 bases from V and 2 bases from J, with 13 bases in between. CDR3 coding DNA: TGTGCCAGCTCCTCAGGCGACACCTACAATGAGCAGTTCTTC. Its protein is CASSSGDTYNEQFF.

This clone was observed a few times. The V and J genes are TRBV3-1 (or the pseudogene TRBV3-2) and TRBJ1-1, with TRBD1 identical over 8 bases. CDR3 length: 15 residues. V shed 5 bases, J shed 1 base, and the junction held 6 bases outside the gene matches. CDR1 is LGHDT and CDR2 is YNNKEL in the germline V gene (reference sequence). The CDR3 loop reads CASSFRGTGNTEAFF. As DNA, the CDR3 is TGTGCCAGCAGCTTCCGAGGGACAGGGAACACTGAAGCTTTCTTT.

The chain is built from TRBV6-5 and TRBJ2-1; D not certain. Germline V gene sequence: CDR1 MNHEY, CDR2 SVGAGI. The CDR3 covers 13 residues. V was shortened by 4 bases and J by 9 bases, with 13 bases between the two germline ends. The chain's CDR3 is CASSSQPQIEQFF. The CDR3 DNA follows: TGTGCCAGCAGTTCCCAACCCCAGATTGAGCAGTTCTTC.

V is TRBV19 and J is TRBJ1-1; 7 nucleotides agree with TRBD1. V lost 4 bases and J lost 6; bases outside the gene matches: 5. Germline V gene lookup returns CDR1 LNHDA and CDR2 SQIVND (reference sequence). The CDR3 totals 13 residues. CDR3 sequence: CASSRQGPPEAFF. In nucleotides, the CDR3 is TGTGCCAGTAGTAGACAGGGTCCCCCTGAAGCTTTCTTT. The full variable domain, its missing parts supplied by reference TRBV19 and TRBJ1-1, is DGGITQSPKYLFRKEGQNVTLSCEQNLNHDAMYWYRQDPGQGLRLIYYSQIVNDFQKGDIAEGYSVSREKKESFPLTVTSAQKNPTAFYLCASSRQGPPEAFFGQGTRLTVV.

The rearrangement uses TRBV3-1 (or the pseudogene TRBV3-2) and TRBJ1-3; a weak D match, TRBD1 (5 bases). CDR3 length: 14 amino acids. Trimming stripped 6 bases from V and 3 bases from J, with 12 bases between. Germline CDR1 reads LGHDT; CDR2 reads YNNKEL (reference sequence). CDR3 sequence: CASREEQGGNTIYF. The CDR3 region has the DNA TGTGCCAGCAGGGAAGAGCAGGGTGGAAACACCATATATTTT.

The chain couples TRBV5-6 to TRBJ2-5, with TRBD1 matching over 7 bases. This CDR3 spans 15 amino acids. Trimming at V came to 3 bases and at J to 4 bases, leaving 9 bases not matched to a gene. CDR1 and CDR2 from the germline V gene are SGHDT and YYEEEE. The DNA for the CDR3 is TGTGCCAGCAGCTCTAACACAGGGGTCAGAGAGACCCAGTACTTC. Its translation: CASSSNTGVRETQYF.

The V gene is TRBV6-5, the J gene TRBJ2-1; 10 nucleotides match TRBD2. Germline V CDR1 and CDR2: MNHEY, SVGAGI. CDR3 length: 14 amino acids. The V gene end was trimmed by 6 bases and the J gene end by 9 bases; junction bases not matched to a gene: 8. This CDR3 reads CASRGLASRSEQFF. CDR3 in DNA: TGTGCCAGCAGGGGACTAGCGTCTCGGAGTGAGCAGTTCTTC.

The CDR3 spells CASTSTSPTGDDTEAFF. The CDR3 bases are TGTGCCAGTACCTCAACAAGCCCGACAGGGGACGACACTGAAGCTTTCTTT. V usage is TRBV19 and J usage is TRBJ1-1; 8 bases match TRBD1. V dropped 7 bases and J dropped 3; count of bases not matched to a gene: 16. The CDR3 extends over 17 amino acids. Germline CDR1 is LNHDA and CDR2 is SQIVND (reference sequence).

The rearrangement joins TRBV6-2 or TRBV6-3 to TRBJ2-1; 10 bases line up with TRBD1. Germline loops: CDR1 MNHEY, CDR2 SVGEGT. CDR3 length: 17 residues. The V and J ends lost 0 bases and 3 bases, in that order; junction bases with no gene match: 5. The DNA of the CDR3 is TGTGCCAGCAGTTACTCCCGGGACAGGGGTTACTACAATGAGCAGTTCTTC. Its protein is CASSYSRDRGYYNEQFF.

The chain carries TRBV4-2 and TRBJ2-3, with 10 bases lining up with TRBD2. Germline V gene sequence: CDR1 LGHNA, CDR2 YNFKEQ. The CDR3 length is 17 residues. With V trimmed by 4 bases and J by 0 bases, 7 bases remained unmatched. The CDR3 sequence: CASSPVPGLASTDTQYF. DNA of the CDR3: TGTGCCAGCAGCCCTGTACCGGGACTAGCGAGCACAGATACGCAGTATTTT.

This clone was seen a single time. The chain uses TRBV7-3 and TRBJ2-1, with TRBD2 matching 15 bases. V dropped 1 base and J dropped 8; count of bases not matched to a gene: 6. The CDR3 runs 17 residues. CDR1 is SGHTA and CDR2 is FQGTGA in the germline V gene. CDR3: CASSLSKGLAGGDEQFF. DNA for the CDR3: TGTGCCAGCAGCTTAAGTAAGGGACTAGCGGGAGGCGATGAGCAGTTCTTC.

The genes are TRBV2 and TRBJ1-5; D uncertain. The CDR3 loop spans 18 amino acids. Trimming cost V 3 bases and J 0 bases, with 18 bases left between them. CDR1 is SNHLY and CDR2 is FYNNEI in the germline V gene. CDR3 in amino acids: CASSDGWGAFDSNQPQHF. In DNA form, the CDR3 reads TGTGCCAGCAGTGATGGTTGGGGAGCCTTCGATAGCAATCAGCCCCAGCATTTT. The variable domain in full, completed from reference TRBV2 and TRBJ1-5, reads EPEVTQTPSHQVTQMGQEVILRCVPISNHLYFYWYRQILGQKVEFLVSFYNNEISEKSEIFDDQFSVERPDGSNFTLKIRSTKLEDSAMYFCASSDGWGAFDSNQPQHFGDGTRLSIL.

The rearrangement links TRBV3-1 (or the pseudogene TRBV3-2) to TRBJ2-1; D unclear. This CDR3 contains 13 residues. Deletions cut 0 bases from V and 7 bases from J, with 7 bases between. Germline assignment: CDR1 LGHDT and CDR2 YNNKEL (reference sequence). CDR3 in amino acids: CASSQDTVNEQFF. DNA of the CDR3: TGTGCCAGCAGCCAAGATACTGTAAATGAGCAGTTCTTC.

In its sample, this clone was seen once. This chain uses TRBV3-1 (or the pseudogene TRBV3-2) with TRBJ1-2; TRBD1 aligns across 7 bases. The CDR3 runs to 16 residues. Germline CDR1 LGHDT, CDR2 YNNKEL (reference sequence). Trimming removed 1 base from V and 5 bases from J; junction bases left unmatched: 10. CDR3 residues: CASSQGQETGHYGYTF. As DNA, the CDR3 is TGTGCCAGCAGCCAAGGCCAAGAGACAGGGCATTATGGCTACACCTTC.

V is TRBV12-3 or TRBV12-4 and J is TRBJ1-1; no reliable D call. The length of the CDR3 is 13 residues. Trimming pared 4 bases from V and 1 base from J, leaving 7 bases between. The CDR3 coding sequence is TGTGCCAGCAGTTCGAGAAGGAACACTGAAGCTTTCTTT. This translates into CASSSRRNTEAFF.

V gene TRBV4-1 combines with J gene TRBJ1-1; 9 positions agree with TRBD1. Germline loops: CDR1 MGHRA, CDR2 YSYEKL. V lost 1 base and J lost 8; bases outside the gene matches: 11. The CDR3 spans 16 residues. The CDR3 loop reads CASSQVVGQGLGEAFF. CDR3 DNA: TGCGCCAGCAGCCAAGTTGTAGGACAGGGGTTAGGAGAAGCTTTCTTT.